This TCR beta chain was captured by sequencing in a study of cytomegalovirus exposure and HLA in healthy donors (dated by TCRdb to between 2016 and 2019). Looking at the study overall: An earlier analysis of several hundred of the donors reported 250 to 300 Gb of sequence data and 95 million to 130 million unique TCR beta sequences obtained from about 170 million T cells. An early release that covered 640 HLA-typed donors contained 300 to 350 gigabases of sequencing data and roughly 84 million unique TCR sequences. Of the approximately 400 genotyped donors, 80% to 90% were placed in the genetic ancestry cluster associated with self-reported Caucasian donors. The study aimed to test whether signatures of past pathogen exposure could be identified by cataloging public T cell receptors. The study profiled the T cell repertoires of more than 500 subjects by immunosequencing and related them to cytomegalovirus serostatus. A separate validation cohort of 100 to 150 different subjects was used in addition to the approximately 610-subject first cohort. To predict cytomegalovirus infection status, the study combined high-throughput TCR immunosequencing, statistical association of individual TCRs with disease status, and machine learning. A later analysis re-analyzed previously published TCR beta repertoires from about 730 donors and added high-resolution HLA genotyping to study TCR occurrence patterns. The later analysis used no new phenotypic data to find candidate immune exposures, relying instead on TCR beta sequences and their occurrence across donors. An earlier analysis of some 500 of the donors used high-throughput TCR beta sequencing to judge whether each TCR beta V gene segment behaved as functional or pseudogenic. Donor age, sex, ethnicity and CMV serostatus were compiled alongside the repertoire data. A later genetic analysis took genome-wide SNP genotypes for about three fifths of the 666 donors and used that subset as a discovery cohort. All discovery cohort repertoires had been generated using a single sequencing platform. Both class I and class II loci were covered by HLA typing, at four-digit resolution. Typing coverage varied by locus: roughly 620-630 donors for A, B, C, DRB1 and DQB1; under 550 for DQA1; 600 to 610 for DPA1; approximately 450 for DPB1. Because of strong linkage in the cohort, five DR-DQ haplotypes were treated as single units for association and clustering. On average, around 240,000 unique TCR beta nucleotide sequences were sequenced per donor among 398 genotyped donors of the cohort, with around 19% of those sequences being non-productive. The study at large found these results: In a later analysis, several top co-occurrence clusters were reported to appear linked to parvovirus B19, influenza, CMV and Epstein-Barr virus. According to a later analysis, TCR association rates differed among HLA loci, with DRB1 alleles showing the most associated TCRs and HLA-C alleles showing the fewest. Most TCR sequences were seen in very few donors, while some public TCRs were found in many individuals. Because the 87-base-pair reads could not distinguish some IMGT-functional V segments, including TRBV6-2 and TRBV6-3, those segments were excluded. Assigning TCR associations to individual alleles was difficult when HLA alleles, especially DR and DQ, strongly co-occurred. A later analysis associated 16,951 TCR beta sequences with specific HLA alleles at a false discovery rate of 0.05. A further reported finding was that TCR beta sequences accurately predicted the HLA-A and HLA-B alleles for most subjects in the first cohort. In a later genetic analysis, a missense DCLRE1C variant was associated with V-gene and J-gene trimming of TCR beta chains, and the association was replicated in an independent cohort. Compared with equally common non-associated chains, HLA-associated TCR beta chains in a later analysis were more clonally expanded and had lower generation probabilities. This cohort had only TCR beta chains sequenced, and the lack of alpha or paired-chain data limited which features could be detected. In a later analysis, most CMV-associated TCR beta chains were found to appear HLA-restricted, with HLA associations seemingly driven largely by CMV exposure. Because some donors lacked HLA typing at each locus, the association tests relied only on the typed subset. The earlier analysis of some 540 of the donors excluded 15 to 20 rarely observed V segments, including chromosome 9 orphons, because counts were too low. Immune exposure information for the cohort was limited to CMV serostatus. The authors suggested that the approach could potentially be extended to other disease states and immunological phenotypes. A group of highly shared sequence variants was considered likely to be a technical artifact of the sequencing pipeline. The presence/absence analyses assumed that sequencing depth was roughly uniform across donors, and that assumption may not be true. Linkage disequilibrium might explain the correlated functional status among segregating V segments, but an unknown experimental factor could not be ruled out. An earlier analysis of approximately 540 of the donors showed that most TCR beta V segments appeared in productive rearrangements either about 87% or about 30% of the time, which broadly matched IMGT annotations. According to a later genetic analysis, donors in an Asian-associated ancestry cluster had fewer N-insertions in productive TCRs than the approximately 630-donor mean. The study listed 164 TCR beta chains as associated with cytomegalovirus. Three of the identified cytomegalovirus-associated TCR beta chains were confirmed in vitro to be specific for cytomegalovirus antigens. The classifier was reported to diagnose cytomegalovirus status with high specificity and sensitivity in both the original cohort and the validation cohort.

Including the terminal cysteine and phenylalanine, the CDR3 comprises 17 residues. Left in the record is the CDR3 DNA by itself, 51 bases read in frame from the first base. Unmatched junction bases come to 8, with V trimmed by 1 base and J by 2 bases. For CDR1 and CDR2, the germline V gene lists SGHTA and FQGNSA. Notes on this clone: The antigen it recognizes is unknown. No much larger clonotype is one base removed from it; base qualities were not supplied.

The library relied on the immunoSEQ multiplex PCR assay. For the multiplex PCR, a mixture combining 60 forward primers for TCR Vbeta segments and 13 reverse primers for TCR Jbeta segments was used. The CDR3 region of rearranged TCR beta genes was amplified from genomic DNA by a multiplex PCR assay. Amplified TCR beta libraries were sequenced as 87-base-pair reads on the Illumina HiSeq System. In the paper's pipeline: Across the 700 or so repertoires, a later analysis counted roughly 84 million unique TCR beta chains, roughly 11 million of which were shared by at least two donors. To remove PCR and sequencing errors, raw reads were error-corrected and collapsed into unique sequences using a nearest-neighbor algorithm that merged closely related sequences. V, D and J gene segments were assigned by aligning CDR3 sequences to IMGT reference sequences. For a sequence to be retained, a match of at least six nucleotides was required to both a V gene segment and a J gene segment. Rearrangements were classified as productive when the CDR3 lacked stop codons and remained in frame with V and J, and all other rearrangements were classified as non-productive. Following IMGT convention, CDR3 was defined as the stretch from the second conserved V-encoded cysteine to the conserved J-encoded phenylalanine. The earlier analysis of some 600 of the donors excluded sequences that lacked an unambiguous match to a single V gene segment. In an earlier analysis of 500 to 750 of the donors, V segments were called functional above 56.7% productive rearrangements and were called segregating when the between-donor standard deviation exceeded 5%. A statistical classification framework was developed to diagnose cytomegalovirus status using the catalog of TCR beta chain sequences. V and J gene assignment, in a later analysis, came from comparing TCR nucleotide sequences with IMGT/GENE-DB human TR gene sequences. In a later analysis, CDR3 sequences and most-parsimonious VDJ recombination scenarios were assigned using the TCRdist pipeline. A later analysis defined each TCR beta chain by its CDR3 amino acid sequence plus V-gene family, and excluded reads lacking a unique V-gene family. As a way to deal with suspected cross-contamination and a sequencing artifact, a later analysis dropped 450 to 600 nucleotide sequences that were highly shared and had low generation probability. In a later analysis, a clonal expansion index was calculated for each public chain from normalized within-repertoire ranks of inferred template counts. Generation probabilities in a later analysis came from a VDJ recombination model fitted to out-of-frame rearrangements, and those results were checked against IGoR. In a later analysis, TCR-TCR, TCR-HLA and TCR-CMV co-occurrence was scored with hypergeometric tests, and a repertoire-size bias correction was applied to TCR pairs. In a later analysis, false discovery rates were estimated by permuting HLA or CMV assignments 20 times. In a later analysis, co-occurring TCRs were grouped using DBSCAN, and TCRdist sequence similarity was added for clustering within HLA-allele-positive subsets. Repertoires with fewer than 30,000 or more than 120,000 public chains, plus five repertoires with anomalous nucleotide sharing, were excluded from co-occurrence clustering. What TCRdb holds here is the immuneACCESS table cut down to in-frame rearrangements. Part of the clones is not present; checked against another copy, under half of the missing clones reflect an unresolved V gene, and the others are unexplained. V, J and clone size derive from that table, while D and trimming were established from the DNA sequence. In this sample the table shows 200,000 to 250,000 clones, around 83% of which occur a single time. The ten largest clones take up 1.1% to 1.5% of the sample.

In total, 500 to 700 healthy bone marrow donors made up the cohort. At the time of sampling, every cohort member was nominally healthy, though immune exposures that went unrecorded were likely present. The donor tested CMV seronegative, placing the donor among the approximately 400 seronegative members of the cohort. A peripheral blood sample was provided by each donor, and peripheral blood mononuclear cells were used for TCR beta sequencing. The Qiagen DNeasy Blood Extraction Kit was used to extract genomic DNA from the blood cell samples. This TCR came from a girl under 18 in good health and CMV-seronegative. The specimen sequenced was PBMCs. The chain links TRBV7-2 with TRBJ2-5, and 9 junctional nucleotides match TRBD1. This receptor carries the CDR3 CASSLGETGGLQETQYF. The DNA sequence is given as TGTGCCAGCAGCTTAGGAGAGACAGGGGGTTTACAAGAGACCCAGTACTTC.